The rows below give T cell receptor beta chains drawn from one sample of a study of blood T cell repertoires in COVID-19. Some clones are missing from TCRdb's copy, which holds only in-frame ones; the method was immunoSEQ multiplex PCR. The sample yields roughly 81,000 clones, around 81% seen once. Input material: peripheral blood. The receptor set was obtained from a woman in her 70s with acute or convalescent COVID-19. CDR3s include the opening cysteine and the closing phenylalanine or tryptophan. D genes are given only for firm matches. Size values are once, few and many counts, or a class for expanded clones, and some rows have none.

V gene	clone size	J gene	D gene	CDR3 DNA	CDR3 protein
TRBV5-5	few	TRBJ2-3	TRBD2	TGTGCCAGCAGCTTGAGAGCGGGACTCACAGATACGCAGTATTTT	CASSLRAGLTDTQYF
TRBV28	.	TRBJ1-1	.	TGTGCCAGCAGTTACTTACGACATGAAGCTTTCTTT	CASSYLRHEAFF
TRBV29-1	.	TRBJ1-1	.	TGCAGCGTTGAGGTAGACTCGGTGGGTGTGAACACTGAAGCTTTCTTT	CSVEVDSVGVNTEAFF
TRBV10-3	.	TRBJ1-2	.	TGTGCCATCAGAGGACAAGCCGAATATGGCTACACCTTC	CAIRGQAEYGYTF
TRBV28	.	TRBJ1-2	.	TGTGCCAGCAGTTTCCAGGGGAAGGGTGACGGCTACACCTTC	CASSFQGKGDGYTF
TRBV11-3	few	TRBJ1-4	TRBD1	TGTGCCAGCAGCGTTTCCTCGGACAGGGATGAAAAACTGTTTTTT	CASSVSSDRDEKLFF
TRBV5-1	.	TRBJ1-5	TRBD1	TGCGCCAGCAGTCGGGGGGGACAGCGTTCTGAGCCCCAGCATTTT	CASSRGGQRSEPQHF
TRBV5-5	.	TRBJ2-1	.	TGTGCCAGCAGCTTCGATCCGGGTCACAACTACAATGAGCAGTTCTTC	CASSFDPGHNYNEQFF
TRBV28	once	TRBJ1-4	.	TGTGCCACCCGAGGGGAGGGTGAAAAACTGTTTTTT	CATRGEGEKLFF
TRBV18	.	TRBJ2-1	TRBD1	TGTGCCACCCAGGAAGGGGGCCCCACGAATGAGCAGTTCTTC	CATQEGGPTNEQFF
TRBV30	.	TRBJ2-3	.	TGTGCCTGGGACGAGGGTTTATCGGAAGATACGCAGTATTTT	CAWDEGLSEDTQYF
TRBV5-1	.	TRBJ1-6	.	TGCGCCAGCAGCCAGGGGCAGGGCGGGCCACCCCTCCACTTT	CASSQGQGGPPLHF
TRBV11-2	once	TRBJ2-1	.	TGTGCCAGCAGCTTAAGGGGGGGAGCGGGGTACAATGAGCAGTTCTTC	CASSLRGGAGYNEQFF
TRBV11-3	.	TRBJ2-3	TRBD2	TGTGCCAGCGGTCGTACTAGCGGGGCCGGAGATACGCAGTATTTT	CASGRTSGAGDTQYF
TRBV30	.	TRBJ1-2	.	TGTGCCTGGGATGAGGGCAGGGACTCCTATGGCTACACCTTC	CAWDEGRDSYGYTF
TRBV5-4	.	TRBJ1-4	TRBD1	TGTGCCAGCAGATTGACAGGGTCTAATGAAAAACTGTTTTTT	CASRLTGSNEKLFF
TRBV19	.	TRBJ1-4	.	TGTGCCAGTAGAATGGACAGCGAAAAACTGTTTTTT	CASRMDSEKLFF
TRBV19	.	TRBJ1-1	.	TGTGCCAGTAGACAGATCCTGAACACTGAAGCTTTCTTT	CASRQILNTEAFF
TRBV5-4	.	TRBJ1-3	.	TGTGCCAGCAGCTATACAGGCTCTGGAAACACCATATATTTT	CASSYTGSGNTIYF
TRBV10-1	.	TRBJ1-6	.	TGCGCCAGCAGTGAGTCAGGGAGTTCACCCCTCCACTTT	CASSESGSSPLHF
TRBV5-1	.	TRBJ1-3	.	TGCGCCAGCAGCGACAGCGTCGTCTCTGGAAACACCATATATTTT	CASSDSVVSGNTIYF
TRBV6-5	.	TRBJ2-5	.	TGTGCCAGCAGTTTCCTCGGTCCCCAAGAGACCCAGTACTTC	CASSFLGPQETQYF
TRBV15	.	TRBJ2-3	TRBD2	TGTGCCACCAGCAGAGACCCCTGGACTAGCGGCAGGCAAGATACGCAGTATTTT	CATSRDPWTSGRQDTQYF
TRBV3-1/TRBV3-2	.	TRBJ1-6	.	TGTGCCAGCAGTCAGGGACTGAACAATTCACCCCTCCACTTT	CASSQGLNNSPLHF
TRBV28	.	TRBJ1-1	TRBD1	TGTGCCAGCAGTTTAACCGGGACAGGGGGCCGCACTGAAGCTTTCTTT	CASSLTGTGGRTEAFF
TRBV20-1	.	TRBJ1-1	.	TGCAGCCCAACTGAAGCTTTCTTT	CSPTEAFF
TRBV11-3	few	TRBJ1-1	TRBD1	TGTGCCAGCAGCTTAGGGACAGGGGAGACTGAAGCTTTCTTT	CASSLGTGETEAFF
TRBV2	.	TRBJ1-2	.	TGTGCCAGCAGTCAGGACGGTCCTGAGGGTGGCTACACCTTC	CASSQDGPEGGYTF
TRBV11-2	.	TRBJ2-1	TRBD1	TGTGCCAGCAGCGGAACAGGGGGCGGCGAGCAGTTCTTC	CASSGTGGGEQFF
TRBV3-1/TRBV3-2	.	TRBJ1-1	.	TGTGCCAGCAGCTTCGACAGTACTGAAGCTTTCTTT	CASSFDSTEAFF
TRBV3-1/TRBV3-2	.	TRBJ2-1	TRBD2	TGTGCCAGCAGCCAAGGGACTAGAAGTGGTGGGTCCTACAATGAGCAGTTCTTC	CASSQGTRSGGSYNEQFF
TRBV28	.	TRBJ1-2	.	TGTGCCAGCAGTTTTTCTGACAGCCGCACTTACTATGGCTACACCTTC	CASSFSDSRTYYGYTF
TRBV13	.	TRBJ1-6	TRBD1	TGTGCCAGCAGCTCCTCCACAGGGGGCCGGTATAATTCACCCCTCCACTTT	CASSSSTGGRYNSPLHF
TRBV19	.	TRBJ1-3	.	TGTGCCAGTACCCCCACCCCCCGGGGGGGGATCTCTGGAAACACCATATATTTT	CASTPTPRGGISGNTIYF
TRBV19	.	TRBJ2-2	.	TGTGCCAGTAGGAATATAGGGGAGGCCGGGGAGCTGTTTTTT	CASRNIGEAGELFF
TRBV7-9	.	TRBJ2-3	.	TGTGCCAGCAGCTTGCGAGGGGAGGGCACAGATACGCAGTATTTT	CASSLRGEGTDTQYF
TRBV29-1	few	TRBJ2-2	TRBD1	TGCAGCGTTGAATGGCCAGGGGGTAGGGAGCTGTTTTTT	CSVEWPGGRELFF
TRBV30	.	TRBJ1-5	.	TGTGCCCACGGGGTGGGCGGGAGTCAGCCCCAGCATTTT	CAHGVGGSQPQHF
TRBV27	.	TRBJ2-3	TRBD2	TGTGCCAGCAGTGCCCCCCCTAGCGGGGCCGATACGCAGTATTTT	CASSAPPSGADTQYF
TRBV4-2	.	TRBJ2-1	TRBD2	TGTGCCAGCAGCGTAAGCGGGGGGATGAATGAGCAGTTCTTC	CASSVSGGMNEQFF
TRBV4-1	.	TRBJ2-6	.	TGCGCCAGCACCCCAAGTGTAGGACACTTAACTCGGGCCAACGTCCTGACTTTC	CASTPSVGHLTRANVLTF
TRBV5-1	.	TRBJ2-5	.	TGCGCCAGTAATCAGGGGAAGACCCAGTACTTC	CASNQGKTQYF
TRBV11-3	.	TRBJ2-1	.	TGTGCCAGCAGCCCAGGGTCCCCCTACAATGAGCAGTTCTTC	CASSPGSPYNEQFF
TRBV5-1	.	TRBJ2-1	TRBD2	TGCGCCAGCAGCGTAAATAGCGGGGGGGAAATCAATGAGCAGTTCTTC	CASSVNSGGEINEQFF
TRBV11-3	.	TRBJ1-6	.	TGTGCCAGCAGCTTAGCAGTTGCCAGCTCCTATAATTCACCCCTCCACTTT	CASSLAVASSYNSPLHF
TRBV29-1	once	TRBJ1-1	.	TGCAGCGTTGGGGACTGGGGCACTGAAGCTTTCTTT	CSVGDWGTEAFF
TRBV19	once	TRBJ2-5	.	TGTGCCAGTAGTACAGGACAGTTGCAAGAGACCCAGTACTTC	CASSTGQLQETQYF
TRBV2	.	TRBJ2-1	TRBD1	TGTGCCAGCAGTCCCGGACAGGGGGCCTACAATGAGCAGTTCTTC	CASSPGQGAYNEQFF
TRBV5-1	.	TRBJ1-2	.	TGCGCCAGCAGTCCCCTTATGGGGGAGGTGAACTATGGCTACACCTTC	CASSPLMGEVNYGYTF
TRBV10-1	.	TRBJ1-1	.	TGCGCCAGCAGTGAGAAGGCGGACAGTCGGGAAGCTTTCTTT	CASSEKADSREAFF
TRBV7-2	.	TRBJ2-1	TRBD2	TGTGCCAGCAGCTTTAGCGGGGGATACTACAATGAGCAGTTCTTC	CASSFSGGYYNEQFF
TRBV6-1	once	TRBJ1-1	.	TGTGCCAGCAGTGACAACAGGGATAACACTGAAGCTTTCTTT	CASSDNRDNTEAFF
TRBV11-2	once	TRBJ2-3	TRBD2	TGTGCCAGCAGCCCTTTAGCGGGGGACGGTAGTACGCAGTATTTT	CASSPLAGDGSTQYF
TRBV12-3/TRBV12-4	.	TRBJ2-2	.	TGTGCCAGCAGTGGACAAAGCAGCGGGGAGCTGTTTTTT	CASSGQSSGELFF
TRBV5-1	.	TRBJ2-2	.	TGCGCCAGCAGCTTGGTGTTGGGGAACAGGGAGCTGTTTTTT	CASSLVLGNRELFF
TRBV27	.	TRBJ1-5	.	TGTGCCAGCAGTTTGGGCAGGGGTATACGCAATCAGCCCCAGCATTTT	CASSLGRGIRNQPQHF
TRBV2	.	TRBJ2-1	.	TGTGCCAGCAGTCTCTTCCTCTTAGATGAGCAGTTCTTC	CASSLFLLDEQFF
TRBV30	.	TRBJ2-5	TRBD1	TGTGCCTGGAGCAGGACAGGGGAAGGGACCCAGTACTTC	CAWSRTGEGTQYF
TRBV7-9	.	TRBJ2-7	TRBD2	TGTGCCAGCAGCTTAGAGCGGGGCCCGTACGAGCAGTACTTC	CASSLERGPYEQYF
TRBV19	.	TRBJ2-6	.	TGTGCCACGACTAGGGAGACTGGGGCCAACGTCCTGACTTTC	CATTRETGANVLTF